What follows are 14 T cell receptor beta chains derived from one specimen sequenced in a study of T cell responses to AZD1222 COVID-19 vaccine. This table comes from immunoSEQ multiplex PCR, and its TCRdb copy is limited to in-frame clones, with some not included. The sample records roughly 150,000 clones, 92% being singletons. Sequencing used peripheral blood, obtained on day 0 of AZD1222 vaccination. These receptors originate from an adult in good health.

The chain has TRBV19 and TRBJ2-7; no firm D call. V was clipped by 3 bases and J by 7 bases, with 19 bases between them. CDR1 and CDR2 (germline): LNHDA, SQIVND (reference sequence). The length of the CDR3 is 15 residues. CDR3 amino acids: CASSMSSVRAEEQYF. In nucleotides, the CDR3 is TGTGCCAGTAGTATGTCGAGCGTCCGGGCGGAGGAGCAGTACTTC.

This clone was recorded a few times. V gene TRBV19 combines with J gene TRBJ1-6, with 9 bases matching TRBD1. Trimming at V came to 5 bases and at J to 7 bases, leaving 6 bases not matched to a gene. Germline values: CDR1 LNHDA, CDR2 SQIVND (reference sequence). The CDR3 has 15 amino acids. The CDR3 DNA follows: TGTGCCAGTAGTCCGAGACAGGGGGACAATTCACCCCTCCACTTT. Translating gives CASSPRQGDNSPLHF.

The rearrangement links TRBV6-6 to TRBJ2-7; D is uncertain. The CDR3 consists of 15 residues. Trimming took off 6 bases at V and 3 bases at J, with 18 bases between the two ends. Germline V gene data show CDR1 as MNHNY and CDR2 as SVGAGI (reference sequence). The CDR3 spells CASRTEERMGYEQYF. The CDR3 coding sequence is TGTGCCAGCAGGACTGAAGAGCGAATGGGCTACGAGCAGTACTTC.

The rearrangement uses TRBV18 and TRBJ1-6, with D perhaps matching TRBD1 (5 bases). Germline assignment: CDR1 KGHSH and CDR2 LQKENI. V shed 6 bases and J shed 5 bases, with 17 bases lying between them. The CDR3 consists of 16 residues. CDR3 in DNA: TGTGCCAGCTCGCCCTTCGGGGAGGGGAATAATTCACCCCTCCACTTT. Translating gives CASSPFGEGNNSPLHF.

The chain links TRBV7-2 to TRBJ1-3; TRBD1 is a possible D gene (5 bases). CDR3 length: 14 residues. V was shortened by 1 base and J by 5 bases, with 9 bases between the two germline ends. In germline, CDR1 is SGHTA, CDR2 FQGNSA. This CDR3 is CASSLDGGRNTIYF. CDR3 nucleotides: TGTGCCAGCAGCTTAGATGGGGGGAGAAACACCATATATTTT.

This rearrangement joins TRBV14 to TRBJ1-1, with unresolved D. The V end was cut by 3 bases, the J end by 11 bases, with 13 bases between. This CDR3 is built from 12 residues. From germline, CDR1 is SGHDN and CDR2 FVKESK. Here the CDR3 reads CASSQTRSGAFF. CDR3 bases: TGTGCCAGCAGCCAGACGAGAAGTGGCGCTTTCTTT.

The sample holds a few counts of this clone. The V and J genes are TRBV5-5 and TRBJ1-3; TRBD1 is a possible D gene (5 bases). There are 16 residues in the CDR3. Per germline, CDR1 SGHKS and CDR2 YYEKEE (reference sequence). With 4 bases removed from V and 0 bases from J, the gap between germline ends came to 14 bases. The CDR3 loop reads CASSPEGLSSGNTIYF. In nucleotides, the CDR3 is TGTGCCAGCAGCCCCGAGGGACTGAGCTCTGGAAACACCATATATTTT.

This chain joins TRBV2 and TRBJ1-5, with unresolved D. V shed 7 bases and J shed 4 bases, with 8 bases lying between them. This CDR3 is 12 amino acids long. CDR1 is SNHLY and CDR2 is FYNNEI in the germline V gene. The CDR3: CASMKENQPQHF. The CDR3 DNA reads as TGTGCCAGCATGAAAGAAAATCAGCCCCAGCATTTT. The whole variable domain, filled in from reference TRBV2 and TRBJ1-5, reads EPEVTQTPSHQVTQMGQEVILRCVPISNHLYFYWYRQILGQKVEFLVSFYNNEISEKSEIFDDQFSVERPDGSNFTLKIRSTKLEDSAMYFCASMKENQPQHFGDGTRLSIL.

The chain is built from TRBV2 and TRBJ1-2; 10 bases match TRBD1. In germline, CDR1 is SNHLY, CDR2 FYNNEI. There are 14 residues in the CDR3. V shed 6 bases and J 8 bases; nucleotides not matched to a gene: 9. Written as DNA, the CDR3 is TGTGCCAGCAGGCTCGGGACAGGGGAGAACGGCTACACCTTC. Translated, it gives CASRLGTGENGYTF.

The chain links TRBV10-2 to TRBJ2-7; 7 bases match TRBD2. Germline-derived CDR1 and CDR2 are WSHSY and SAAADI. Trimming cost V 4 bases and J 1 base; bases outside gene matches: 7. This CDR3 is built from 15 residues. CDR3 in amino acids: CASSAPGGLSYEQYF. Here the CDR3 DNA reads TGCGCCAGCAGTGCCCCGGGGGGATTGTCCTACGAGCAGTACTTC.

The genes are TRBV6-5 and TRBJ1-3, with 9 positions matching TRBD1. This CDR3 is built from 15 residues. Germline V CDR1 and CDR2: MNHEY, SVGAGI. Trimming removed 6 bases from V and 2 bases from J; junction bases left unmatched: 5. CDR3 in DNA: TGTGCCAGCAGGACAGGGGGATCGGCTGGAAACACCATATATTTT. This translates into CASRTGGSAGNTIYF.

V usage is TRBV12-3 or TRBV12-4 and J usage is TRBJ1-1; D is perhaps TRBD1 (6 bases). V was clipped by 5 bases and J by 6 bases, with 13 bases between them. The CDR3 is 13 residues long. The CDR3 is CASSPGVWAEAFF. In DNA form, the CDR3 reads TGTGCCAGCAGTCCAGGGGTCTGGGCTGAAGCTTTCTTT.

The chain joins TRBV7-9 to TRBJ1-1, with D unclear. Germline V gives CDR1 SEHNR, CDR2 FQNEAQ (reference sequence). Trimming pared 5 bases from V and 7 bases from J, leaving 8 bases between. This CDR3 region has 11 residues. CDR3: CASSALHEAFF. In DNA, the CDR3 is TGTGCCAGCAGCGCACTCCATGAAGCTTTCTTT.

This rearrangement joins TRBV7-2 to TRBJ1-4; D gene uncertain. Germline V gene data show CDR1 as SGHTA and CDR2 as FQGNSA. The CDR3 totals 14 residues. Trimming cost V 5 bases and J 4 bases, with 11 bases left between them. The CDR3 DNA sequence: TGTGCCAGCAGCCGTGGTCTCCTTAATGAAAAACTGTTTTTT. Translation: CASSRGLLNEKLFF.